The 14 T cell receptor beta chains below come from one sample, sequenced in a study of cytomegalovirus exposure and HLA in healthy donors. The PCR contained 60 Vbeta and 13 Jbeta primers. The protocol was immunoSEQ multiplex PCR, while the TCRdb copy is restricted to in-frame clones and leaves out a portion. The sample records 100,000 to 150,000 clones, less than 20% being singletons. Sequencing input: PBMCs. The receptors shown here come from a woman under 30 in good health and CMV-seronegative.

In this sample, this clone turned up a few times. This chain links TRBV28 with TRBJ1-5; 8 bases fit TRBD1. The V gene's germline CDR1 is MDHEN and CDR2 SYDVKM. With V trimmed by 6 bases and J by 6 bases, 13 bases remained unmatched. The CDR3 has 16 amino acids. The CDR3 nucleotides read TGTGCCAGCAGCGACCACCGAGGACAGGGAGGTCAGCCCCAGCATTTT. It yields the protein CASSDHRGQGGQPQHF.

The V call is TRBV15, the J call TRBJ1-5, with a possible D match to TRBD1 (5 bases). There are 15 residues in the CDR3. In germline, CDR1 is LNHNV, CDR2 YYDKDF (reference sequence). V was pared by 0 bases and J by 6 bases, with 12 bases between. The CDR3 reads CATSRDRGVGQPQHF. CDR3 DNA: TGTGCCACCAGCAGAGATCGGGGGGTGGGTCAGCCCCAGCATTTT.

The chain carries TRBV7-2 and TRBJ2-3; D gene unclear. The germline V gene encodes CDR1 SGHTA and CDR2 FQGNSA. This CDR3 is built from 14 residues. Deletions cut 7 bases from V and 4 bases from J, with 15 bases between. In nucleotides, the CDR3 is TGTGCCAGCATCCCAAGTTTTATAGCAGATACGCAGTATTTT. Protein sequence: CASIPSFIADTQYF.

This clone turned up a few times. V usage is TRBV4-2 and J usage is TRBJ2-3, with 10 bases identical to TRBD2. Looked up from germline, CDR1 is LGHNA and CDR2 is YNFKEQ. The CDR3 totals 15 residues. Trimming took 4 bases from V and 4 from J; bases not matched to a gene: 5. In DNA form, the CDR3 reads TGTGCCAGCAGCCTAAGGACTAGCGGTGCAGATACGCAGTATTTT. Encoded protein: CASSLRTSGADTQYF.

A few counts support this clone. The chain has TRBV27 and TRBJ2-7; 7 bases fit TRBD2. The CDR3 extends over 12 amino acids. The V gene's germline CDR1 is MNHEY and CDR2 SMNVEV (reference sequence). The J segment lost 5 bases and the V segment lost 8 bases, leaving 6 bases of the junction unmatched. CDR3 sequence: CASGGGRNEQYF. The CDR3 region has the DNA TGTGCCAGCGGGGGGGGGAGAAACGAGCAGTACTTC.

The chain has TRBV18 and TRBJ2-5; a possible D gene is TRBD2 (5 bases). The germline V gene encodes CDR1 KGHSH and CDR2 LQKENI. V was shortened by 5 bases and J by 2 bases, with 9 bases between the two germline ends. The CDR3 has 13 residues. The DNA of the CDR3 is TGTGCCAGCTCAGGAGGTTTACAAGAGACCCAGTACTTC. Its protein product is CASSGGLQETQYF. Drawing the rest from reference TRBV18 and TRBJ2-5, the complete variable domain is NAGVMQNPRHLVRRRGQEARLRCSPMKGHSHVYWYRQLPEEGLKFMVYLQKENIIDESGMPKERFSAEFPKEGPSILRIQQVVRGDSAAYFCASSGGLQETQYFGPGTRLLVL.

This clone was seen a handful of times. This sequence joins TRBV30 and TRBJ1-1; 9 bases agree with TRBD1. The CDR3 spans 13 residues. V shed 5 bases, J shed 3 bases, and the junction held 4 bases outside the gene matches. Germline V gene data show CDR1 as GTSNPN and CDR2 as SVGIG (reference sequence). This CDR3 reads CAWRDRGYTEAFF. The CDR3 nucleotides are TGTGCCTGGCGCGACAGGGGGTACACTGAAGCTTTCTTT. The variable domain in full, completed from reference TRBV30 and TRBJ1-1, reads SQTIHQWPATLVQPVGSPLSLECTVEGTSNPNLYWYRQAAGRGLQLLFYSVGIGQISSEVPQNLSASRPQDRQFILSSKKLLLSDSGFYLCAWRDRGYTEAFFGQGTRLTVV.

This chain links TRBV9 with TRBJ2-1, with 10 positions matching TRBD2. The CDR3 totals 14 residues. The V and J ends lost 4 bases and 2 bases, in that order; junction bases with no gene match: 0. Germline CDR1 reads SGDLS; CDR2 reads YYNGEE. CDR3 loop: CASSTSGTYNEQFF. CDR3 coding DNA: TGTGCCAGCAGCACTAGCGGGACCTACAATGAGCAGTTCTTC.

This clone was seen only a few times. The chain couples TRBV28 to TRBJ1-5; 9 nucleotides align to TRBD1. This CDR3 has 14 residues. Losses at the gene ends were 6 bases for V and 7 bases for J; bases not matched to a gene: 7. Germline V CDR1 and CDR2: MDHEN, SYDVKM. Here the CDR3 DNA reads TGTGCCAGCAGGGGACAGGGTGGACCGCAGCCCCAGCATTTT. Amino acid sequence: CASRGQGGPQPQHF.

The V call is TRBV4-3, the J call TRBJ1-1; tentatively, D is TRBD1 (5 bases). Trimming left V 8 bases short and J 6 bases short, with 10 bases between. This CDR3 is 11 amino acids long. The germline CDR1 and CDR2 sequences are LGHNA and YSLEER. CDR3 region: CASGWGAEAFF. The DNA of the CDR3 is TGCGCCAGCGGATGGGGGGCTGAAGCTTTCTTT.

V and J are TRBV30 and TRBJ1-2, with D tentatively TRBD1 (6 bases). The germline gives CDR1 GTSNPN, CDR2 SVGIG (reference sequence). This CDR3 has 13 residues. Trimming pared 1 base from V and 4 bases from J, leaving 10 bases between. The CDR3 protein is CAWSETGSYGYTF. Written as DNA, the CDR3 is TGTGCCTGGAGTGAAACAGGGAGCTATGGCTACACCTTC.

V is TRBV7-9 and J is TRBJ2-1; TRBD2 agrees at 11 bases. CDR1 SEHNR and CDR2 FQNEAQ come from the germline V gene (reference sequence). J lost 6 bases, V lost 6 bases, and 10 bases had no gene match. The CDR3 spans 16 residues. CDR3 residues: CASSFNLAGGSNEQFF. The CDR3 nucleotides are TGTGCCAGCAGTTTCAATCTAGCGGGAGGATCCAATGAGCAGTTCTTC.

V usage is TRBV7-9 and J usage is TRBJ2-1; 7 nucleotides align to TRBD1. The CDR3 spans 15 residues. The J segment lost 2 bases and the V segment lost 7 bases, leaving 8 bases of the junction unmatched. Germline lookup yields CDR1 SEHNR and CDR2 FQNEAQ (reference sequence). The CDR3 nucleotides read TGTGCCAGCACGGCACAGGGGTCCCCCTACAATGAGCAGTTCTTC. It translates to CASTAQGSPYNEQFF.

This clone was seen a handful of times. The chain joins TRBV15 to TRBJ1-1; D ambiguous. This CDR3 region has 17 residues. Trimming took off 4 bases at V and 5 bases at J, with 23 bases between the two ends. The germline V gene has CDR1 LNHNV and CDR2 YYDKDF (reference sequence). CDR3 amino acids: CATSNGMVWGEETEAFF. CDR3 sequence (DNA): TGTGCCACCAGCAATGGGATGGTTTGGGGAGAGGAGACTGAAGCTTTCTTT.